A selection of T cell receptor beta chains follows, all from one sample in a study of T cell responses to AZD1222 COVID-19 vaccine. Some clones are missing from TCRdb's copy, which holds only in-frame ones; the method was immunoSEQ multiplex PCR. The sample consists of tens of thousands of clones, approximately 83% of them appearing once. The material was peripheral blood, obtained 28 days after the second AZD1222 dose. Receptors were obtained from an adult who received the AZD1222 COVID-19 vaccine. Each CDR3 is given with its conserved first and last residue. D genes are given only for firm matches. Size is stated for part of the rows, as once, few or many counts, or as a class when the clone is expanded.

D | J | size | V | DNA | CDR3
. | TRBJ2-5 | . | TRBV24-1 | TGTGCCACCAGTGATCCAGGGCGGTTACAAGAGACCCAGTACTTC | CATSDPGRLQETQYF
. | TRBJ1-4 | . | TRBV6-5 | TGTGCCACCTCATATATAAGAAATGAAAAACTGTTTTTT | CATSYIRNEKLFF
. | TRBJ2-5 | once | TRBV6-4 | TGTGCCAGCAGTGAAGACAGCCGGGGGACCCAGTACTTC | CASSEDSRGTQYF
. | TRBJ1-2 | . | TRBV5-4 | TGTGCCAGCAGCTTCGACATCGCTAACTATGGCTACACCTTC | CASSFDIANYGYTF
. | TRBJ1-3 | . | TRBV19 | TGTGCCAGTAGCTGGGAAACTGGAAACACCATATATTTT | CASSWETGNTIYF
. | TRBJ1-5 | . | TRBV4-2 | TGTGCCAGCAGCCAAGAACCAGATCAGCCCCAGCATTTT | CASSQEPDQPQHF
TRBD1 | TRBJ1-2 | . | TRBV15 | TGTGCCACCAGCAGGGACAGGCGCTATGGCTACACCTTC | CATSRDRRYGYTF
. | TRBJ1-1 | few | TRBV3-1/TRBV3-2 | TGTGCCAGCAGCCAATTCTCGGAATGGGGAGCTTTCTTT | CASSQFSEWGAFF
. | TRBJ1-5 | . | TRBV28 | TGTGCCAGCATCCCTGGGGGTGGTCAGCCCCAGCATTTT | CASIPGGGQPQHF
. | TRBJ1-3 | . | TRBV30 | TGTGCCTGGATGGGGGTAACCCTCTCTGGAAACACCATATATTTT | CAWMGVTLSGNTIYF
TRBD2 | TRBJ2-5 | . | TRBV11-2 | TGTGCCAGCATCCGAAAGACTAGCGGGGGGGCCTGGACTGAGACCCAGTACTTC | CASIRKTSGGAWTETQYF
. | TRBJ1-6 | once | TRBV27 | TGTGCCAGCAGTTTAGGAGGACCCCTCCACTTT | CASSLGGPLHF
. | TRBJ2-3 | . | TRBV27 | TGTGCCAGCAGTTTAAACGCGAGGGGTCTGGTCGGTACGCAGTATTTT | CASSLNARGLVGTQYF
TRBD1 | TRBJ1-1 | . | TRBV2 | TGTGCCAGCAGTTCCGGGACAGTGAACACTGAAGCTTTCTTT | CASSSGTVNTEAFF
TRBD1 | TRBJ1-1 | . | TRBV19 | TGTGCCAGTAGTATCGATCAGGGGGCGCGGATTCGCACTGAAGCTTTCTTT | CASSIDQGARIRTEAFF
TRBD1 | TRBJ2-7 | once | TRBV10-3 | TGTGCCATCAGTGATCTGGGACAGGGGGCATACGAGCAGTACTTC | CAISDLGQGAYEQYF
. | TRBJ2-7 | few | TRBV7-2 | TGTGCCAGCAGCACAACAGGGAGCCACGAGCAGTACTTC | CASSTTGSHEQYF
. | TRBJ1-5 | . | TRBV19 | TGTGCCAGTAGTATAGGAGAGGCAGGGAGAGTATGGCAGCCCCAGCATTTT | CASSIGEAGRVWQPQHF
. | TRBJ1-2 | . | TRBV28 | TGTGCCGTGGCAAAGATTAACTATGGCTACACCTTC | CAVAKINYGYTF
. | TRBJ1-1 | once | TRBV3-1/TRBV3-2 | TGTGCCAGCAGCCCTACATGGGGTCCTGAAGCTTTCTTT | CASSPTWGPEAFF
. | TRBJ1-6 | . | TRBV21-1 | TGTGCCAGCAGCACACCACCCACCGGGACGCCTAATTCACCCCTCCACTTT | CASSTPPTGTPNSPLHF
. | TRBJ2-1 | few | TRBV13 | TGTGCCAGCAGCCCAGTCTTGGCGTCTAACAATGAGCAGTTCTTC | CASSPVLASNNEQFF